Listed here is a single T cell receptor beta chain. Antigen specificity is unknown. Second doses were pooled across both intervals (about 4 or about 12 weeks). The source of the sample is a study of T cell responses to AZD1222 COVID-19 vaccine. Findings and caveats of the study: After two AZD1222 doses, spike-specific TCR breadth and depth rose versus day 0. Researchers report vaccine-associated CD4 TCRs spanning spike, with dominance at 160-218 and 743-854. A mostly white British donor set with more females was recruited, and clonal diversity was possibly underestimated.

J was trimmed by 8 bases and V by 4 bases; bases with no gene match: 13. This CDR3 has 15 amino acids. Germline assignment: CDR1 SGHAT and CDR2 FQNNGV. Profiled with immunoSEQ multiplex PCR; TCRdb holds only in-frame clones, not every one. The sample has 80,000 to 90,000 clones; around 90% are singletons. Material: peripheral blood, obtained 28 days after the second AZD1222 dose. The chain carries TRBV11-2 and TRBJ1-2; 7 nucleotides agree with TRBD1. This receptor was identified in an adult who received the AZD1222 COVID-19 vaccine. The DNA of the CDR3 is TGTGCCAGCAGCTCAGAACTTACAGGGGTGAGGGGCTACACCTTC. Translation gives CASSSELTGVRGYTF.